This T cell receptor (beta chain) originates from a study of blood T cell repertoires in COVID-19. With V trimmed by 2 bases and J by 6 bases, 6 bases remained unmatched. CDR3 length equals 15 residues. Germline values: CDR1 SGHAT, CDR2 FQNNGV. A Seattle source enrolled patients during active infection and followed them longitudinally. The repertoire was sequenced with immunoSEQ multiplex PCR; TCRdb's copy has only in-frame clones and lacks some. The sample lists about 200,000 clones; about 82% were seen once. Material: peripheral blood. The sequence came from a man aged 55 to 70 with COVID-19, enrolled during active disease. The V call is TRBV11-2, the J call TRBJ2-1, with 8 positions matching TRBD2. Written as DNA, the CDR3 is TGTGCCAGCAGCTTACTAGCGGGTAAGAGCAATGAGCAGTTCTTC. Its translation: CASSLLAGKSNEQFF.